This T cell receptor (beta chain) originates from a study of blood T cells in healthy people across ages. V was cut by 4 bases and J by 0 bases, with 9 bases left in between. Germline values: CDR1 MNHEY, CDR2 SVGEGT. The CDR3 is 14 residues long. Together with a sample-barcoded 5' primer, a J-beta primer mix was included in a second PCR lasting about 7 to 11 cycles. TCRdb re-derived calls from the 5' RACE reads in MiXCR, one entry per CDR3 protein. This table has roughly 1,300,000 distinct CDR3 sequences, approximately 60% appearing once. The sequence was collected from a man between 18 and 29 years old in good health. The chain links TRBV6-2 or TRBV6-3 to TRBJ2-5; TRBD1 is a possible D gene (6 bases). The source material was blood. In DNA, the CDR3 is TGTGCCAGCAGTTCCTACAGGGACCAAGAGACCCAGTACTTC. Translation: CASSSYRDQETQYF.